This entry features one TCR beta chain sequence. Its antigen is not known. The CDR3 contains 11 residues. The germline V gene encodes CDR1 SNHLY and CDR2 FYNNEI. V shed 10 bases and J shed 5 bases, with 9 bases lying between them. Tagging with unique molecular identifiers was applied to individual cDNA molecules. Via MiXCR, TCRdb re-called the 5' RACE reads, giving one row per CDR3 protein. The sample carries about 81,000 distinct CDR3 sequences, over 5% recorded once. The entry originates in a study of early T cells in non-severe SARS-CoV-2 infection. Study at large: Bulk RNA taken from unsorted whole blood was sequenced, leaving chains unpaired.

General study findings and limits: Anti-spike CD8 specificities were favored by VDJdb matching, whose results missed private and CD4 specificities.

The genes are TRBV2 and TRBJ2-1, with D tentatively TRBD1 or TRBD2 (5 bases each). The sequence was obtained from an adult who was a healthcare worker with PCR-confirmed SARS-CoV-2 infection or an uninfected control (not recorded which). The specimen sequenced was whole blood. The CDR3 sequence: CATRGDNEQFF. CDR3 nucleotide sequence: TGTGCCACCCGAGGGGACAATGAGCAGTTCTTC. The variable domain in full, with the rest retrieved from reference TRBV2 and TRBJ2-1, is EPEVTQTPSHQVTQMGQEVILRCVPISNHLYFYWYRQILGQKVEFLVSFYNNEISEKSEIFDDQFSVERPDGSNFTLKIRSTKLEDSAMYFCATRGDNEQFFGPGTRLTVL.